This TCR beta chain was recovered during a study of PD-L1 blockade in urothelial cancer. The overall study: Counts from blood samples showed a median of 141,255 T cells.

As for time point: pretreatment peripheral blood. Study-level results: Pretreatment clonality of the blood TCR repertoire below the median was predictive of superior survival. Blood clones associated with the tumor expanded more at 3 weeks in durable-benefit patients.

V gave up 0 bases and J gave up 1 base, with 7 bases separating them. The CDR3 consists of 14 residues. CDR1 and CDR2 (germline): SGHRS, YFSETQ. Every PCR received spiked-in synthetic TCR analog templates. Data came from immunoSEQ multiplex PCR; TCRdb stores just in-frame clones and leaves some out. The table shows roughly 51,000 clones, with 79% occurring only once. Of note for this clone: Its target is unknown. The identical CDR3 is also encoded by other nucleotide sequences in the sample.

The V call is TRBV5-1, the J call TRBJ1-1, with a tentative D call TRBD1 (5 bases). Sequences were derived from PBMCs, sampled around atezolizumab (anti-PD-L1) treatment. The clonotype originates from a man between 65 and 85 years old with urothelial cancer. The CDR3 region is CASSLVGGNTEAFF. The CDR3 DNA reads as TGCGCCAGCAGCTTGGTGGGGGGGAACACTGAAGCTTTCTTT.